Sequencing of this T cell receptor (beta chain) was carried out in a study of blood T cells in healthy people across ages. Points from the study as a whole: Both higher diversity and more naive CD4+ cells marked long-lived donors when set against aged donors.

A J-beta primer mix and a sample-barcoded 5' primer were used in a second PCR of roughly 7 to 12 cycles. A template-switch adaptor containing 12 random nucleotides labeled each cDNA molecule. TCRdb called the 5' RACE reads again in MiXCR, with one record for every CDR3 protein. The data show fewer than 2,000,000 distinct CDR3 sequences, with roughly a third seen just once and approximately 10% held by the top ten. This clonotype was detected many times. Its cognate antigen is unknown. The V and J ends lost 7 bases and 4 bases respectively, with 16 bases between them. The CDR3 has 14 residues. Per the germline V gene, CDR1 is MNHEY and CDR2 is SVGAGI. Isolation of PBMCs gave at least 6.5 million cells per sample. Every sample gave at least 6 micrograms of total RNA when it was extracted.

The rearrangement links TRBV6-5 to TRBJ2-5; D is perhaps TRBD2 (5 bases). Sequencing was carried out using blood. This sequence originates from a woman aged 25-40 years in good health. The chain's CDR3 is CASTRKPEGETQYF. The CDR3 DNA follows: TGTGCCAGCACCAGGAAACCAGAGGGAGAGACCCAGTACTTC.